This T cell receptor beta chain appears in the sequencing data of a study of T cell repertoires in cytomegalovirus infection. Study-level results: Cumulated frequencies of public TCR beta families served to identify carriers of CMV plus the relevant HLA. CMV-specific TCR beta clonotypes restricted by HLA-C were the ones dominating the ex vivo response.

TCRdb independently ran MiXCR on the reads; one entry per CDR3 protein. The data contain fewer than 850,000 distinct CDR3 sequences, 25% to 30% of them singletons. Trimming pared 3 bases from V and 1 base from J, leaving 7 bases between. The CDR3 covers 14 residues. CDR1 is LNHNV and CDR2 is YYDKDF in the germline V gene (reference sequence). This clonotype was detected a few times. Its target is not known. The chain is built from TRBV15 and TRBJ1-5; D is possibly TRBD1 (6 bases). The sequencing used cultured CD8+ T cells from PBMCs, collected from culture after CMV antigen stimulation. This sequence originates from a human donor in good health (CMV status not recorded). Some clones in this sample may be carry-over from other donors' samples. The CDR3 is CATSRGASNQPQHF. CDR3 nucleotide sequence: TGTGCCACCAGCAGGGGGGCCAGCAATCAGCCCCAGCATTTT.